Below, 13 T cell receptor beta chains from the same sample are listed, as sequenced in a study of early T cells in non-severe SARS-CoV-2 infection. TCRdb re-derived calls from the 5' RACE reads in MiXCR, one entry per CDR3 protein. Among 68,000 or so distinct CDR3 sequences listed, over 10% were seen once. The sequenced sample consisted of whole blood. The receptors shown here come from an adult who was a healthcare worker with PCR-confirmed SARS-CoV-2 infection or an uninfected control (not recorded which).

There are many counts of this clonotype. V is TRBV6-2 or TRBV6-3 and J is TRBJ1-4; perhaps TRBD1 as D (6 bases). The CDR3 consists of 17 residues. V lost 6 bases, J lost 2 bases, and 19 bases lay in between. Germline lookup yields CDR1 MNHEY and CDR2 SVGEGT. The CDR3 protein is CASRRWDTRWTNEKLFF. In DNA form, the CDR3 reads TGTGCCAGCAGGAGATGGGACACGCGTTGGACTAATGAAAAACTGTTTTTT.

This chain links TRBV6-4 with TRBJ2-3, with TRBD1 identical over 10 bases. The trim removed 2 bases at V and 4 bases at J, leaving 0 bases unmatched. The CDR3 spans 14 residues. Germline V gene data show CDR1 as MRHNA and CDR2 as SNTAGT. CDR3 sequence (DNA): TGTGCCAGCAGTGACGGACAGGGGGCAGATACGCAGTATTTT. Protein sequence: CASSDGQGADTQYF.

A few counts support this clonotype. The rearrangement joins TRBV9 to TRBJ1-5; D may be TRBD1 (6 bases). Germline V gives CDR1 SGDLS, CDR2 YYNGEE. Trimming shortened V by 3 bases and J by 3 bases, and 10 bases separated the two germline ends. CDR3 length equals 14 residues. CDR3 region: CASSGLGHNQPQHF. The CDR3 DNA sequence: TGTGCCAGCAGCGGATTGGGACACAATCAGCCCCAGCATTTT.

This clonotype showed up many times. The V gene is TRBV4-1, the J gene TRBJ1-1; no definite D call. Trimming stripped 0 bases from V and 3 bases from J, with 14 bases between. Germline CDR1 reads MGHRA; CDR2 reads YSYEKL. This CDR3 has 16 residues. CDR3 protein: CASSQEGRVWDTEAFF. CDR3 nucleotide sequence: TGCGCCAGCAGCCAAGAGGGCCGGGTGTGGGACACTGAAGCTTTCTTT.

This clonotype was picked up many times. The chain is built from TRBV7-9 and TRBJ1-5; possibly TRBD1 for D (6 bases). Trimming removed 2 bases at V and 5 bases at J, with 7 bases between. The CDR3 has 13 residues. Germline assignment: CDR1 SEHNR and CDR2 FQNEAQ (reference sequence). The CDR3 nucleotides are TGTGCCAGCAGCTTATCAGGGGATCAGCCCCAGCATTTT. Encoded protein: CASSLSGDQPQHF.

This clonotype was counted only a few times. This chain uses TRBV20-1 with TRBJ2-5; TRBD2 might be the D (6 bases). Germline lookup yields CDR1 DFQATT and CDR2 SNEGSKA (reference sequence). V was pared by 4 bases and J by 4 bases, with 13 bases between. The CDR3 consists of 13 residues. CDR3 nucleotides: TGCAGTGCTACGACTGGGGGGACAGAGACCCAGTACTTC. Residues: CSATTGGTETQYF.

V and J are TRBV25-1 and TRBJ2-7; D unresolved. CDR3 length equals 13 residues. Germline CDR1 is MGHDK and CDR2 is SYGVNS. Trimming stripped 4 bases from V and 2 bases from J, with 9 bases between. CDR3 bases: TGTGCCAGCAGTGGATGGCTGACCTACGAGCAGTACTTC. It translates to CASSGWLTYEQYF.

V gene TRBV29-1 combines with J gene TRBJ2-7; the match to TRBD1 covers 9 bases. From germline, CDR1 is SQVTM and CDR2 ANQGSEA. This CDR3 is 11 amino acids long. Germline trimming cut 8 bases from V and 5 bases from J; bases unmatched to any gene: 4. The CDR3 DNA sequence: TGCAGCTCCAGGACAGGGGACGAGCAGTACTTC. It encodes CSSRTGDEQYF.

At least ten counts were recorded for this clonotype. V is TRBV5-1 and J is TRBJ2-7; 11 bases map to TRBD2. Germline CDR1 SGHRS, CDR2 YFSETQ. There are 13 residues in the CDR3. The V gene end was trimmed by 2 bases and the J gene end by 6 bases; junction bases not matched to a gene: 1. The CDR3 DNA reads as TGCGCCAGCAGCTTCCTAGCGGGGGGCGAGCAGTACTTC. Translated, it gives CASSFLAGGEQYF.

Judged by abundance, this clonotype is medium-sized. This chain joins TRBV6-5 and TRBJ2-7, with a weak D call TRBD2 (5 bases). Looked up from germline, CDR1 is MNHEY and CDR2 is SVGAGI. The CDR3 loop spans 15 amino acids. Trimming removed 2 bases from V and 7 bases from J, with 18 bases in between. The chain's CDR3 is CASSYGPSIGREQYF. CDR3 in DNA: TGTGCCAGCAGTTACGGGCCTAGCATCGGTCGGGAGCAGTACTTC.

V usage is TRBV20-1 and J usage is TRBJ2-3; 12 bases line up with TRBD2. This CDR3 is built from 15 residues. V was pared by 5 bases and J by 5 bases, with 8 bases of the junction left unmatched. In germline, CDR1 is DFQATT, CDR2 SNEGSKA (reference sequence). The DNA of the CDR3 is TGCAGTGCTTCACTAGCGGGGGGCCCCCAAGATACGCAGTATTTT. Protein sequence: CSASLAGGPQDTQYF.

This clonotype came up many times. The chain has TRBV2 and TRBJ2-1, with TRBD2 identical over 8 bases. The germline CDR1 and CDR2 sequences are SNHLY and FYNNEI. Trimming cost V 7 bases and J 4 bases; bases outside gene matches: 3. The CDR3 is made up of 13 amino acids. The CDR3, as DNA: TGTGCCAGCAAGGGCGGGGGGTACAATGAGCAGTTCTTC. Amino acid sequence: CASKGGGYNEQFF. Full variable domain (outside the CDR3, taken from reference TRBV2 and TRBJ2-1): EPEVTQTPSHQVTQMGQEVILRCVPISNHLYFYWYRQILGQKVEFLVSFYNNEISEKSEIFDDQFSVERPDGSNFTLKIRSTKLEDSAMYFCASKGGGYNEQFFGPGTRLTVL.

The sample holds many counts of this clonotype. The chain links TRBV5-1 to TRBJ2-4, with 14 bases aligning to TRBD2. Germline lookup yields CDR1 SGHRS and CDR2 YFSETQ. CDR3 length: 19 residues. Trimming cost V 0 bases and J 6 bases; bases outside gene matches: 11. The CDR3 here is CASSLVLVGLAGGRNIQYF. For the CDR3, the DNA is TGCGCCAGCAGCTTGGTACTAGTAGGACTAGCGGGGGGCAGAAACATTCAGTACTTC. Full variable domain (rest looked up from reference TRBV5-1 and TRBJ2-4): KAGVTQTPRYLIKTRGQQVTLSCSPISGHRSVSWYQQTPGQGLQFLFEYFSETQRNKGNFPGRFSGRQFSNSRSEMNVSTLELGDSALYLCASSLVLVGLAGGRNIQYFGAGTRLSVL.